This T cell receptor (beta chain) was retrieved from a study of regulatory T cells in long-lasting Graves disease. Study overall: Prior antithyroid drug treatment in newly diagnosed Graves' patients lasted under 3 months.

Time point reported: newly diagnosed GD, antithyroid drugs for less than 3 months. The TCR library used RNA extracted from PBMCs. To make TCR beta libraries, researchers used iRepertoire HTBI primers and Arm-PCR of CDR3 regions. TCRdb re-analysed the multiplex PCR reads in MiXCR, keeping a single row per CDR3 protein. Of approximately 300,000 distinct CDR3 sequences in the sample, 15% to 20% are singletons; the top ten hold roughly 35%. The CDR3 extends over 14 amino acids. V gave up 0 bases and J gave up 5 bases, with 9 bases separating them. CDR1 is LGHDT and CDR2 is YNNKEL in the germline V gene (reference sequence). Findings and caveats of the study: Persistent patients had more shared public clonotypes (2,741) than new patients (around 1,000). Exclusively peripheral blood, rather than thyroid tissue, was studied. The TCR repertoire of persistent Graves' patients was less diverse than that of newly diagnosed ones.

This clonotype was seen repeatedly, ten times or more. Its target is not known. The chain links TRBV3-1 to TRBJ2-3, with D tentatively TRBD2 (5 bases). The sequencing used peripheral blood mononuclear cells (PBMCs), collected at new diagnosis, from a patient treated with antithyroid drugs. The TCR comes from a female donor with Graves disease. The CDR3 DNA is TGTGCCAGCAGCCAAGATTCCCGGGGAGATACGCAGTATTTT. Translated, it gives CASSQDSRGDTQYF.